The sequence of this T cell receptor (beta chain) was determined in a study of T cells in Graves' hyperthyroidism and ophthalmopathy. Whole-study results and caveats: In the analysis, a 13 V-J model separated ophthalmopathy from stable hyperthyroidism.

Authors of the study amplified TCR beta CDR3 regions from RNA transcripts. The TCR CDR3 was amplified in a first-round RT-PCR using the HTBI primer set. TCRdb called the multiplex PCR reads again in MiXCR, with one record for every CDR3 protein. The sample includes more than 500,000 distinct CDR3 sequences, roughly 16% of them seen just once. This clonotype has ten or more counts. Its antigen is not known. Germline loops: CDR1 LNHDA, CDR2 SQIVND (reference sequence). J gave up 5 bases and V 7 bases, and 12 bases lay outside the gene matches. CDR3 size: 15 residues. V gene TRBV19 combines with J gene TRBJ2-7; TRBD2 agrees at 9 bases. The sequenced sample consisted of blood. This clonotype was sampled from a woman aged 25-40 years with Graves' hyperthyroidism. The CDR3 DNA follows: TGTGCCAGTAAGCAGGCGGGAGGGATCTTCCACGAGCAGTACTTC. Translation: CASKQAGGIFHEQYF.